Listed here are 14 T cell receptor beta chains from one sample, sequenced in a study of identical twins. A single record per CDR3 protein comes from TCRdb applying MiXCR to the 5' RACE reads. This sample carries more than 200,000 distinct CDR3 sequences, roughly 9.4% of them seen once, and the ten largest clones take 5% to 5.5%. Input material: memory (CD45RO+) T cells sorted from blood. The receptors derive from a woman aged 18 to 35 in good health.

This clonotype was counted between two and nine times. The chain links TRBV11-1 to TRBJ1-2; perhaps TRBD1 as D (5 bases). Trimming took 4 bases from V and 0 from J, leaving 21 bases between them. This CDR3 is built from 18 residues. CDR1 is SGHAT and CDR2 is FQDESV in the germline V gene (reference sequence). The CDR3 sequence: CASSSGPGSAHANYGYTF. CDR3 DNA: TGTGCCAGCAGCTCCGGCCCAGGGAGCGCGCACGCTAACTATGGCTACACCTTC.

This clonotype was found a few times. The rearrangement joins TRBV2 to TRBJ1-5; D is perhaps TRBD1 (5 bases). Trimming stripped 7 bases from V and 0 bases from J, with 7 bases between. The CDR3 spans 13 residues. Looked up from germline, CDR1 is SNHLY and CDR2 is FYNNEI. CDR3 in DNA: TGTGCCAGCAAAAGGGGTAGCAATCAGCCCCAGCATTTT. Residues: CASKRGSNQPQHF.

DNA for the CDR3: TGCGCCAGCAGCTCGCAGGGGAATCCAGATACGCAGTATTTT. It encodes CASSSQGNPDTQYF. The chain is built from TRBV5-1 and TRBJ2-3, with D maybe TRBD1 (6 bases). Germline-derived CDR1 and CDR2 are SGHRS and YFSETQ. The ends were cut back, 3 bases at V and 4 bases at J, with 12 bases in the middle. CDR3 length: 14 amino acids.

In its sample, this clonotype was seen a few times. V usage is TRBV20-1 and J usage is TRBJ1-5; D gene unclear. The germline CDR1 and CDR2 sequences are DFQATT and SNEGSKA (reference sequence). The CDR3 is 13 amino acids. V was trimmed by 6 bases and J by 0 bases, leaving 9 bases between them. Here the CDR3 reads CSAGDHSNQPQHF. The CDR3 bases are TGCAGTGCCGGAGACCATAGCAATCAGCCCCAGCATTTT.

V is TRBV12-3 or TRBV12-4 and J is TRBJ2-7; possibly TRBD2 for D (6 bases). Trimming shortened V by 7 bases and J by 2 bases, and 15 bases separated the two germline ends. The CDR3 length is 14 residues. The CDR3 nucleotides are TGTGCCAGCACCCTCTCGACTAGTACCTACGAGCAGTACTTC. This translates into CASTLSTSTYEQYF.

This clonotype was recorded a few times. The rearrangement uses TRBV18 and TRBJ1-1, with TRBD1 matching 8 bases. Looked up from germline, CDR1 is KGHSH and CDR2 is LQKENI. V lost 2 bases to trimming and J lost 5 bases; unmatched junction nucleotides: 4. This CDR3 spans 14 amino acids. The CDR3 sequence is CASSPGTGRTEAFF. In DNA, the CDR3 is TGTGCCAGCTCACCAGGGACAGGAAGGACTGAAGCTTTCTTT.

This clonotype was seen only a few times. As DNA, the CDR3 is TGCGCCAGCAGCCAAAGCAGCGGCTTTTCAGATACGCAGTATTTT. Translating it yields CASSQSSGFSDTQYF. The V gene is TRBV4-3, the J gene TRBJ2-3; a possible D gene is TRBD2 (5 bases). Germline values: CDR1 LGHNA, CDR2 YSLEER. V was clipped by 2 bases and J by 4 bases, with 13 bases between them. The CDR3 is 15 residues long.

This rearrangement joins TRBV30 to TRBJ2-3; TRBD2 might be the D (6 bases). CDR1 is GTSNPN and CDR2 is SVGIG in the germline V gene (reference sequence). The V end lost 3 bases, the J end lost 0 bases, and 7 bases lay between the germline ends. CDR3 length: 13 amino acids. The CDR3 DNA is TGTGCCTGGAGCGGGGGAAGCACAGATACGCAGTATTTT. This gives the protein CAWSGGSTDTQYF.

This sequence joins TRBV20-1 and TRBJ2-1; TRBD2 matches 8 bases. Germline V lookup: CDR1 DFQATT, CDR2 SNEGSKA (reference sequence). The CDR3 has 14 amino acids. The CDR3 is CTWGSGRDYNEQFF. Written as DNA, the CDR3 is TGCACCTGGGGCAGCGGGAGAGATTACAATGAGCAGTTCTTC.

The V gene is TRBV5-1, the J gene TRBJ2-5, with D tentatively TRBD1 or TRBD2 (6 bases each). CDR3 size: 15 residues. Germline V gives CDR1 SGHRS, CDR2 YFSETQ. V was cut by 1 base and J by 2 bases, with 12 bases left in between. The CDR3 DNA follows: TGCGCCAGCAGCTTGCTTGGGGGGCCTCAAGAGACCCAGTACTTC. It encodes CASSLLGGPQETQYF. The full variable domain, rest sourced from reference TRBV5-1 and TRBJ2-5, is KAGVTQTPRYLIKTRGQQVTLSCSPISGHRSVSWYQQTPGQGLQFLFEYFSETQRNKGNFPGRFSGRQFSNSRSEMNVSTLELGDSALYLCASSLLGGPQETQYFGPGTRLLVL.

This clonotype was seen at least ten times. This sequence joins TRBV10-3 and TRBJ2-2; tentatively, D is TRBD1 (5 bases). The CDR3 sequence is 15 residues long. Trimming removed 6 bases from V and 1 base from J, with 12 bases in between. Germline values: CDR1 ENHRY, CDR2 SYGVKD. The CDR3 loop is CAISPRQGNTGELFF. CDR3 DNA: TGTGCCATCAGCCCGCGGCAGGGGAACACCGGGGAGCTGTTTTTT.

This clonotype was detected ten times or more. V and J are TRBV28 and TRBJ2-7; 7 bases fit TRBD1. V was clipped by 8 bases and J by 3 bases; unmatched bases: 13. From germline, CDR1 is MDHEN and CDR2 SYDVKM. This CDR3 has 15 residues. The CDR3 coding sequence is TGTGCCAGCCGAACAGGGGTAGCACTGGGCTACGAGCAGTACTTC. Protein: CASRTGVALGYEQYF.

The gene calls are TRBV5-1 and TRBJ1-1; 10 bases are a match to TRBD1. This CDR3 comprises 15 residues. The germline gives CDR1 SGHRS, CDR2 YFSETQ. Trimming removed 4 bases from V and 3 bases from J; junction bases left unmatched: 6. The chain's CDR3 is CASSPTGTGDTEAFF. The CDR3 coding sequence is TGCGCCAGCAGCCCCACCGGGACAGGGGACACTGAAGCTTTCTTT.

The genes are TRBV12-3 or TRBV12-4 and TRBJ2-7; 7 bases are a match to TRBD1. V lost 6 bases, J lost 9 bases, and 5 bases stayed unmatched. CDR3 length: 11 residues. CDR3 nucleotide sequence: TGTGCCAGCAGAAGACAGGGTGGGCAGTACTTC. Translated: CASRRQGGQYF.